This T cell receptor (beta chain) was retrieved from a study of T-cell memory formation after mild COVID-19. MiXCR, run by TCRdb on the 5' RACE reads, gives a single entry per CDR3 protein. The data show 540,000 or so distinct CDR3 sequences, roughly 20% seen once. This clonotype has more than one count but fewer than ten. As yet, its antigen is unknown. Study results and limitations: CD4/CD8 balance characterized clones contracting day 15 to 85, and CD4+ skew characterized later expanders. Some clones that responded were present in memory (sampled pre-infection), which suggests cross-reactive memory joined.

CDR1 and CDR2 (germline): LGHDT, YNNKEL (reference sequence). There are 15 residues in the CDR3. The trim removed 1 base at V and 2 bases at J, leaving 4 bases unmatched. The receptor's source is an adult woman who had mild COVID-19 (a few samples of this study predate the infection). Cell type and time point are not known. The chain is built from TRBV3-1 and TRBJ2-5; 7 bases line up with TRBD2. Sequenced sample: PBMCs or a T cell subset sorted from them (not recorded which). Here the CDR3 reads CASSQGIGGQETQYF. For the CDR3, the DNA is TGTGCCAGCAGCCAAGGGATCGGGGGGCAAGAGACCCAGTACTTC.